This T cell receptor (beta chain) was obtained from a study of sequential checkpoint blockade in melanoma. The wider study: Randomization was 1:1 between first-line nivolumab→ipilimumab and ipilimumab→nivolumab.

Some clones are missing from TCRdb's copy, which holds only in-frame ones; the method was immunoSEQ multiplex PCR. Among under 4,000 clones listed, less than 75% were seen once. Germline V gene lookup returns CDR1 MNHEY and CDR2 SMNVEV (reference sequence). V was pared by 6 bases and J by 6 bases, with 17 bases between. The CDR3 sequence is 14 residues long. The treatment: randomized to nivolumab then ipilimumab (arm A) or the reverse (arm B). Patients had received no earlier DNA-damaging chemotherapy. Sorted cells were live CD3+CD8+, lacking CD19 and CD56, from PBMCs. V and J are TRBV27 and TRBJ1-2; D is uncertain. This receptor was obtained from a human patient with melanoma. Some clones in this sample may be carry-over from other donors' samples. Sample: CD8+ T cells sorted from blood (inferred from file names), taken from a patient given nivolumab and ipilimumab in sequence. This CDR3 reads CASSYNPNSDGYTF. DNA for the CDR3: TGTGCCAGCAGCTACAACCCGAACAGTGATGGCTACACCTTC.